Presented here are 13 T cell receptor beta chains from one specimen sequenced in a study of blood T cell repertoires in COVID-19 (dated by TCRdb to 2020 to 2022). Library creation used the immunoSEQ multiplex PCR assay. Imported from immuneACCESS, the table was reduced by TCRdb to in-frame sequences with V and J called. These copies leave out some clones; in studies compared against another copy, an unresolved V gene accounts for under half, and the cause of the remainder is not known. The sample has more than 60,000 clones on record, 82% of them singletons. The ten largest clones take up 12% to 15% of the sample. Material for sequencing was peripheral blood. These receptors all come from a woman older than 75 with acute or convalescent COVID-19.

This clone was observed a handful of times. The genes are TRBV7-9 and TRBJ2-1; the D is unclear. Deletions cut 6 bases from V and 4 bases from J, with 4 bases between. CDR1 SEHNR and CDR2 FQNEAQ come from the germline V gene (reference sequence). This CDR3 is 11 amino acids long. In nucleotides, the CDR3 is TGTGCCAGCAGGAGGTACAATGAGCAGTTCTTC. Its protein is CASRRYNEQFF. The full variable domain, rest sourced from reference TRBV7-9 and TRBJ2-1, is DTGVSQNPRHKITKRGQNVTFRCDPISEHNRLYWYRQTLGQGPEFLTYFQNEAQLEKSRLLSDRFSAERPKGSFSTLEIQRTEQGDSAMYLCASRRYNEQFFGPGTRLTVL.

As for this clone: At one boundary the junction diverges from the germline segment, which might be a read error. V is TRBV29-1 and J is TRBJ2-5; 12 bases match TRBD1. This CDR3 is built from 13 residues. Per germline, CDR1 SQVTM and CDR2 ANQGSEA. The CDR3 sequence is CSVWDRGQGTQYF. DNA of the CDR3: TGCAGCGTTTGGGACAGGGGGCAAGGGACCCAGTACTTC.

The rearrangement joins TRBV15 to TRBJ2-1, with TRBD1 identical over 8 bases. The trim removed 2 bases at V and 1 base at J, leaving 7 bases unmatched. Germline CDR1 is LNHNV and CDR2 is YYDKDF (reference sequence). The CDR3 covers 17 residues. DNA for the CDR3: TGTGCCACCAGCAGAACAATCAGGGGGCGTTCCTACAATGAGCAGTTCTTC. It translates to CATSRTIRGRSYNEQFF.

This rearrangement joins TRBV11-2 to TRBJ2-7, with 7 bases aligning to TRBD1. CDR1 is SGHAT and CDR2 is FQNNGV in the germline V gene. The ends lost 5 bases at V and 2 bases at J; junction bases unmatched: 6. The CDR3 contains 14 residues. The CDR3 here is CASSRQGRAYEQYF. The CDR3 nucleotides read TGTGCCAGCAGCCGACAGGGACGAGCCTACGAGCAGTACTTC.

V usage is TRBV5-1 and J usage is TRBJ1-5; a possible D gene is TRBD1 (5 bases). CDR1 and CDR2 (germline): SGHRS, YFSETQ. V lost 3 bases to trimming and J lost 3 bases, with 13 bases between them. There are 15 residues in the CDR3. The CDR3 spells CASSYMGDSNQPQHF. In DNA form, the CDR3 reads TGCGCCAGCAGCTACATGGGGGACTCCAATCAGCCCCAGCATTTT.

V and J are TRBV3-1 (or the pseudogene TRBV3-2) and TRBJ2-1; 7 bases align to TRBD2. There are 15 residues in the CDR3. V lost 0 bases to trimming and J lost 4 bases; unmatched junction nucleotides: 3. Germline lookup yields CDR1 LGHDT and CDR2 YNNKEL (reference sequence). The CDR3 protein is CASSQDISGYNEQFF. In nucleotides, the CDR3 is TGTGCCAGCAGCCAAGATATTAGCGGGTACAATGAGCAGTTCTTC.

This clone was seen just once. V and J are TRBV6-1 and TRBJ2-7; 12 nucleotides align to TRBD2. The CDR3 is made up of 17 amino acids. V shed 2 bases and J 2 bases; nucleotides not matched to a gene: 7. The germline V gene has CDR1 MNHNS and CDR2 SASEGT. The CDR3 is CASSESRLAGGTYEQYF. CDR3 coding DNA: TGTGCCAGCAGTGAATCGCGGCTAGCGGGAGGGACCTACGAGCAGTACTTC.

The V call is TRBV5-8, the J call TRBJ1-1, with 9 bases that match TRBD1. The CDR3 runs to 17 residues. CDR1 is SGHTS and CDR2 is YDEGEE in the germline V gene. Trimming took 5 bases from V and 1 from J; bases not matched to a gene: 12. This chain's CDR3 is CASRRGTGRHPNTEAFF. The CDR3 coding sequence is TGTGCCAGCAGACGGGGGACAGGGAGACACCCGAACACTGAAGCTTTCTTT.

The CDR3 DNA is TGCAGCGTTGGGGACAGGGCTAACTATGGCTACACCTTC. Protein: CSVGDRANYGYTF. V is TRBV29-1 and J is TRBJ1-2; 9 bases map to TRBD1. Germline values: CDR1 SQVTM, CDR2 ANQGSEA. With V trimmed by 4 bases and J by 0 bases, 0 bases remained unmatched. The CDR3 runs 13 residues.

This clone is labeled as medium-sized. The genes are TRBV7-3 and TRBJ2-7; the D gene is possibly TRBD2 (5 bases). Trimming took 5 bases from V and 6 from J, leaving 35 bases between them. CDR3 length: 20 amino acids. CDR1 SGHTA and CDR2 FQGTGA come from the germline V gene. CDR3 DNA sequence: TGTGCCAGCAGCCCCTCCCCCCAGGCCTCGAGGGAACCGGTGATAGGCGAGCAGTACTTC. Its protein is CASSPSPQASREPVIGEQYF.

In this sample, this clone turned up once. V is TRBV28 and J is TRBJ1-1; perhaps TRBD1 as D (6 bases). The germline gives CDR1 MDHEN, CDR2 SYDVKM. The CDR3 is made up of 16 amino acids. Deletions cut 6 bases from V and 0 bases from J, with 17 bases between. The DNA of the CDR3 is TGTGCCAGCAGCCCGACCAGGGGATCCATGAACACTGAAGCTTTCTTT. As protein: CASSPTRGSMNTEAFF.

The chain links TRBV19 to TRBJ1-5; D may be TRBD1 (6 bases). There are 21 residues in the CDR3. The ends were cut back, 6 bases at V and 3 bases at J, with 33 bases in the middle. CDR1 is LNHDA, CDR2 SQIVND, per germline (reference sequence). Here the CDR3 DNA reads TGTGCCAGTAGCCTTAAGGGCAGAGTGGGGGCCGGTAGTACTTACAATCAGCCCCAGCATTTT. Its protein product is CASSLKGRVGAGSTYNQPQHF.

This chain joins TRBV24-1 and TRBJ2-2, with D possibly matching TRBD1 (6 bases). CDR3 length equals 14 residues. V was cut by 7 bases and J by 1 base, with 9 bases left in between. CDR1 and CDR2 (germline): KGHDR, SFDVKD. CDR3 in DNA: TGTGCCACCAGACCGGGACAGAACACCGGGGAGCTGTTTTTT. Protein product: CATRPGQNTGELFF.